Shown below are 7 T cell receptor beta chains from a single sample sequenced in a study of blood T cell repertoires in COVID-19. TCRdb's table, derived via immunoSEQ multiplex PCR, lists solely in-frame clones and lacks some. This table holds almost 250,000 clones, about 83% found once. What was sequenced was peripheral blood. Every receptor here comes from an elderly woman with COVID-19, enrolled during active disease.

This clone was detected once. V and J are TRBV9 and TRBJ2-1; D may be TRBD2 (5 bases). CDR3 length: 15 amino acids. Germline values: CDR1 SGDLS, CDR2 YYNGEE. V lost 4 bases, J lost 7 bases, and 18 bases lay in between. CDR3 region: CASSNQPGSMNEQFF. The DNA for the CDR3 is TGTGCCAGCAGCAACCAGCCGGGGTCGATGAATGAGCAGTTCTTC.

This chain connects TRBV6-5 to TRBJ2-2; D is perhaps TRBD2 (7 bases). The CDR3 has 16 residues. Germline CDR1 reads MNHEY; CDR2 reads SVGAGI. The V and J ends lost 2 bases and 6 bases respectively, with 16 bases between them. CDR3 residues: CASSYSPGGLAGELFF. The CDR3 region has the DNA TGTGCCAGCAGTTACAGCCCGGGGGGCCTCGCCGGGGAGCTGTTTTTT.

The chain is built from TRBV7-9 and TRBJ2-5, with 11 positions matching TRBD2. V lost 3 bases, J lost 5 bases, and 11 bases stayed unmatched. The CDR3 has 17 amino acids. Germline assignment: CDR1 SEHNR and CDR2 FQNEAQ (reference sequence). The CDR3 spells CASSLASGGPEAETQYF. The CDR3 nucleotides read TGTGCCAGCAGCTTGGCTAGCGGGGGGCCTGAGGCGGAGACCCAGTACTTC.

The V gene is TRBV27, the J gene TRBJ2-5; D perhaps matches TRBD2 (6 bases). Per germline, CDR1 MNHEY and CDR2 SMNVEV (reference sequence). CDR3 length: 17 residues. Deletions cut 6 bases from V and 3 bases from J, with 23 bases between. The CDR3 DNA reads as TGTGCCAGCAGGCGGGGTCGGAGGACCGGCCCCGAAGAGACCCAGTACTTC. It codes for CASRRGRRTGPEETQYF.

CDR3 coding DNA: TGTGCCAGCAGCAGGGTTAGCTCACCCCTCCACTTT. Amino acids: CASSRVSSPLHF. The V call is TRBV28, the J call TRBJ1-6, with TRBD1 as a possible D gene (5 bases). The germline CDR1 and CDR2 sequences are MDHEN and SYDVKM. This CDR3 has 12 amino acids. Trimming took off 6 bases at V and 10 bases at J, with 10 bases between the two ends.

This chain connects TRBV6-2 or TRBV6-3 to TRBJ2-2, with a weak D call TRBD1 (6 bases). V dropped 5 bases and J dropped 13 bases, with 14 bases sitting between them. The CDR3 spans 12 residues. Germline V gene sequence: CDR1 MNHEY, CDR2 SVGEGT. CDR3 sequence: CASSEGPRGLFF. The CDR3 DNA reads TGTGCCAGCAGTGAGGGTCCCAGGGGGCTGTTTTTT.

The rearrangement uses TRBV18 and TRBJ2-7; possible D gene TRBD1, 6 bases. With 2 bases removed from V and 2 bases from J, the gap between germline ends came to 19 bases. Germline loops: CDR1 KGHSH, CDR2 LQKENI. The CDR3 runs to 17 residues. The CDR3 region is CASSPNPSTGGPYEQYF. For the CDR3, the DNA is TGTGCCAGCTCACCAAACCCCAGCACTGGGGGCCCCTACGAGCAGTACTTC.